This section outlines one TCR beta chain sequence together with its context. CDR1 MDHEN and CDR2 SYDVKM come from the germline V gene. There are 16 residues in the CDR3. Trimming pared 4 bases from V and 2 bases from J, leaving 15 bases between. Methods used by the authors: Estimated nucleated cell counts came from reference gene primer amplification. Profiled with immunoSEQ multiplex PCR; TCRdb holds only in-frame clones, not every one. D and trimming were read from the DNA, whereas the V and J calls and clone size are those reported in that table. The top ten hold about 8.3% of the sample, which has approximately 200,000 clones, around 80% seen once. This sample stems from a study of blood T cell repertoires in COVID-19. On the study more broadly: The samples span acute and convalescent COVID-19 from the United States, Italy and Spain.

Recruited during active infection, patients (from Seattle) were subsequently followed longitudinally. Sequenced material: peripheral blood. The receptor was isolated from a woman older than 75 with COVID-19, enrolled during active disease. The chain couples TRBV28 to TRBJ2-1; a weak D match, TRBD1 (6 bases). The CDR3 DNA reads TGTGCCAGCAGTTCCGGACAGAAGAAAACCTACAATGAGCAGTTCTTC. It yields the protein CASSSGQKKTYNEQFF.